The 19 T cell receptor beta chains in this list originate from one sample, sequenced in a study of shared clonotypes between healthy human individuals. CD8 cells regarded as naive lacked CD45RO, were positively chosen for CCR7, and omitted terminally differentiated effector memory CD45RA+ cells. Assay used: immunoSEQ multiplex PCR; TCRdb lists only in-frame clones, some missing. Among about 600,000 clones listed, nearly 97% were seen once. Sequencing was carried out using naive CD8+ T cells sorted from blood. These receptors came from a woman aged 30 to 39 in good health.

This chain uses TRBV6-1 with TRBJ1-2; D possibly corresponds to TRBD1 (6 bases). The CDR3 sequence is 12 residues long. CDR1 is MNHNS, CDR2 SASEGT, per germline. The V and J ends lost 6 bases and 3 bases respectively, with 8 bases between them. CDR3 DNA sequence: TGTGCCAGCAGAGGACAGTACTATGGCTACACCTTC. Protein product: CASRGQYYGYTF.

As for this clone: Other DNA sequences in this specimen translate into the identical CDR3. In DNA, the CDR3 is TGTGCCAGCAGTTTTGGAGGGAACACTGAAGCTTTCTTT. This sequence encodes CASSFGGNTEAFF. The chain has TRBV27 and TRBJ1-1; no clear D gene. V lost 3 bases, J lost 1 base, and 6 bases lay in between. The CDR3 contains 13 residues. In germline, CDR1 is MNHEY, CDR2 SMNVEV (reference sequence).

The chain has TRBV15 and TRBJ2-5; 7 nucleotides line up with TRBD1. The CDR3 contains 19 residues. Per germline, CDR1 LNHNV and CDR2 YYDKDF (reference sequence). V gave up 0 bases and J gave up 0 bases; unmatched junction bases: 13. The CDR3 DNA follows: TGTGCCACCAGCAGAGATCACAGGGGATGCGGTAATTACCAAGAGACCCAGTACTTC. It encodes CATSRDHRGCGNYQETQYF. The whole variable domain, remainder taken from reference TRBV15 and TRBJ2-5, is DAMVIQNPRYQVTQFGKPVTLSCSQTLNHNVMYWYQQKSSQAPKLLFHYYDKDFNNEADTPDNFQSRRPNTSFCFLDIRSPGLGDTAMYLCATSRDHRGCGNYQETQYFGPGTRLLVL.

The V call is TRBV4-1, the J call TRBJ2-7, with 11 nucleotides matching TRBD1. The germline CDR1 and CDR2 sequences are MGHRA and YSYEKL. The CDR3 has 17 amino acids. V lost 3 bases to trimming and J lost 3 bases; unmatched junction nucleotides: 10. CDR3 region: CASSHRTGGTGGYEQYF. CDR3 coding DNA: TGCGCCAGCAGCCATAGAACAGGCGGGACAGGGGGCTACGAGCAGTACTTC.

The chain joins TRBV19 to TRBJ2-1, with D perhaps matching TRBD1 (6 bases). The CDR3 spans 14 residues. The germline gives CDR1 LNHDA, CDR2 SQIVND (reference sequence). V was pared by 4 bases and J by 4 bases, with 11 bases between. In nucleotides, the CDR3 is TGTGCCAGTAGTAACGGACAGAAGTACAATGAGCAGTTCTTC. This codes for CASSNGQKYNEQFF.

The chain recombines TRBV4-1 with TRBJ2-7; 12 nucleotides align to TRBD2. This CDR3 contains 20 residues. CDR1 MGHRA and CDR2 YSYEKL come from the germline V gene. The V and J ends lost 2 bases and 0 bases, in that order; junction bases with no gene match: 14. The CDR3 region is CASSQFSLGTSGLSSYEQYF. The CDR3 nucleotides read TGCGCCAGCAGCCAATTTTCACTTGGGACTAGCGGGCTGAGCTCCTACGAGCAGTACTTC.

The rearrangement uses TRBV28 and TRBJ2-7; unclear D gene. There are 14 residues in the CDR3. Between the trimmed V and J ends, which lost 3 bases and 2 bases, there was a span of 11 bases. Germline V gene sequence: CDR1 MDHEN, CDR2 SYDVKM. The CDR3, as DNA: TGTGCCAGCAGTTTTGCTCCGAGAGCCTACGAGCAGTACTTC. It yields the protein CASSFAPRAYEQYF.

The rearrangement uses TRBV27 and TRBJ2-1; D not certain. Trimming took 5 bases from V and 3 from J, leaving 8 bases between them. Germline CDR1 is MNHEY and CDR2 is SMNVEV (reference sequence). The CDR3 has 13 amino acids. CDR3 sequence (DNA): TGTGCCAGCAGTATGAGGATCTACAATGAGCAGTTCTTC. Translated, it gives CASSMRIYNEQFF.

The CDR3, as DNA: TGTGCCAGCAGCCTTCCCGTCGGGAGCGGGATATGGGGCAATGAGCAGTTCTTC. Its protein is CASSLPVGSGIWGNEQFF. The chain has TRBV7-9 and TRBJ2-1; the match to TRBD2 covers 7 bases. Trimming took 5 bases from V and 6 from J; bases not matched to a gene: 19. CDR1 and CDR2 from the germline V gene are SEHNR and FQNEAQ (reference sequence). The CDR3 has 18 residues.

V usage is TRBV28 and J usage is TRBJ2-3, with 11 nucleotides matching TRBD2. Germline V CDR1 and CDR2: MDHEN, SYDVKM. CDR3 length: 17 residues. After removal of 2 bases from V and 4 bases from J, the junction contained 8 bases not matched to a gene. CDR3 in amino acids: CASSLPLAGGPADTQYF. CDR3 sequence (DNA): TGTGCCAGCAGTTTACCCTTAGCGGGAGGGCCGGCAGATACGCAGTATTTT. The complete variable domain, with remaining parts taken from reference TRBV28 and TRBJ2-3, reads DVKVTQSSRYLVKRTGEKVFLECVQDMDHENMFWYRQDPGLGLRLIYFSYDVKMKEKGDIPEGYSVSREKKERFSLILESASTNQTSMYLCASSLPLAGGPADTQYFGPGTRLTVL.

The chain joins TRBV21-1 to TRBJ2-1; TRBD2, the table's D call, was not compared with the DNA. TRBV21-1 constitutes a pseudogene. This CDR3 region has 15 residues. The CDR3: CAILTGTSAYNEQFF. CDR3 nucleotide sequence: TGTGCCATCCTTACCGGGACTAGCGCCTACAATGAGCAGTTCTTC.

CDR3 loop: CASNSLGGNQPQHF. CDR3 sequence (DNA): TGTGCCAGCAACTCTCTGGGAGGCAATCAGCCCCAGCATTTT. This chain links TRBV27 with TRBJ1-5; D call uncertain. Germline V lookup: CDR1 MNHEY, CDR2 SMNVEV (reference sequence). This CDR3 region has 14 residues. V dropped 7 bases and J dropped 2 bases, with 12 bases sitting between them.

The V gene is TRBV28, the J gene TRBJ1-2; D gene ambiguous. Trimming removed 7 bases from V and 8 bases from J, with 14 bases in between. Germline CDR1 MDHEN, CDR2 SYDVKM. CDR3 length: 12 amino acids. CDR3 sequence (DNA): TGTGCCAGCACCCCTTCAGGAGAGGGCTACACCTTC. Amino acid sequence: CASTPSGEGYTF.

Worth noting for this clone: An end of the junction does not agree with germline; a read error may underlie this. The chain links TRBV28 to TRBJ1-5, with TRBD1 matching 8 bases. The CDR3 length is 15 residues. Looked up from germline, CDR1 is MDHEN and CDR2 is SYDVKM. CDR3 sequence reads: CAGSIDRGGNQPQHF. The CDR3 nucleotides are TGTGCCGGCAGTATCGACAGGGGCGGCAATCAGCCCCAGCATTTT.

CDR3 protein: CASSQKGLAGLDTQYF. Written as DNA, the CDR3 is TGCGCCAGCAGCCAAAAGGGACTAGCGGGTTTGGATACGCAGTATTTT. V gene TRBV4-1 combines with J gene TRBJ2-3; 12 nucleotides agree with TRBD2. The V gene's germline CDR1 is MGHRA and CDR2 YSYEKL. This CDR3 spans 16 amino acids. Trimming cost V 2 bases and J 6 bases; bases outside gene matches: 6.

This clone has a single count. The gene calls are TRBV7-3 and TRBJ1-5; D gene unclear. Per the germline V gene, CDR1 is SGHTA and CDR2 is FQGTGA. This CDR3 contains 12 residues. Trimming shortened V by 7 bases and J by 4 bases, and 8 bases separated the two germline ends. In DNA, the CDR3 is TGTGCCAGCACCGTTTTTAATCAGCCCCAGCATTTT. It encodes CASTVFNQPQHF.

The chain's CDR3 is CASSVASGRPYNEQFF. In nucleotides, the CDR3 is TGTGCCAGCAGCGTAGCAAGCGGGAGACCCTACAATGAGCAGTTCTTC. The chain links TRBV9 to TRBJ2-1, with TRBD2 matching 8 bases. This CDR3 comprises 16 residues. Germline lookup yields CDR1 SGDLS and CDR2 YYNGEE. V lost 0 bases and J lost 2; bases outside the gene matches: 4.

The chain employs TRBV19 and TRBJ1-5; D is unresolved. This CDR3 comprises 14 residues. Germline assignment: CDR1 LNHDA and CDR2 SQIVND (reference sequence). V dropped 1 base and J dropped 8 bases, with 12 bases sitting between them. In DNA, the CDR3 is TGTGCCAGTAGTATAGTCCCCGGGAGGGAGCCCCAGCATTTT. This translates into CASSIVPGREPQHF.

This clone was observed once. For the CDR3, the DNA is TGCGCCAGCAGCCAAATGGGGGGGAGCTCCTACGAGCAGTACTTC. Its translation is CASSQMGGSSYEQYF. The J gene is TRBJ2-7, the V gene TRBV4-1; 7 nucleotides line up with TRBD2. The CDR3 extends over 15 amino acids. Per the germline V gene, CDR1 is MGHRA and CDR2 is YSYEKL. V trimming: 2 bases; J trimming: 0 bases; junction bases outside the gene matches: 4.